This entry lists 3 T cell receptor beta chains sequenced from one sample in a study of radiotherapy plus CTLA-4 blockade in lung cancer (dated by TCRdb to 2017 to 2018). Receptors were amplified or captured by the immunoSEQ multiplex PCR assay. Held by TCRdb, this immuneACCESS table contains in-frame sequences only and omits some clones. Under half of the omission traces to an unresolved V gene where checked; the cause of the rest is unknown. The sample data list about 73,000 clones, and around 90% of these were observed just once. In total, the top ten clones hold over 35% of the sample. The material was peripheral blood, obtained from a patient treated with radiotherapy plus ipilimumab. The receptors shown here come from a human donor with non-small cell lung cancer that progressed on radiotherapy plus ipilimumab.

V usage is TRBV6-5 and J usage is TRBJ2-3, with D uncertain. The CDR3 is 12 amino acids. The germline V gene has CDR1 MNHEY and CDR2 SVGAGI. V was pared by 2 bases and J by 6 bases, with 6 bases between. The CDR3 here is CASSYVGDTQYF. In DNA, the CDR3 is TGTGCCAGCAGTTACGTTGGGGATACGCAGTATTTT.

The chain joins TRBV4-2 to TRBJ1-5; the match to TRBD1 covers 10 bases. This CDR3 has 15 residues. CDR1 is LGHNA and CDR2 is YNFKEQ in the germline V gene. V gave up 3 bases and J gave up 1 base; unmatched junction bases: 0. The CDR3 sequence: CASSQGQGSNQPQHF. CDR3 in DNA: TGTGCCAGCAGCCAGGGACAGGGGAGCAATCAGCCCCAGCATTTT.

This sequence joins TRBV27 and TRBJ1-4; D gene uncertain. Germline V gene lookup returns CDR1 MNHEY and CDR2 SMNVEV (reference sequence). V lost 10 bases and J 8 bases, leaving 17 bases between the germline ends. The CDR3 totals 13 residues. The CDR3 DNA sequence: TGTGCCACCCTTCGGGATCGGCACGAAAAACTGTTTTTT. Its translation is CATLRDRHEKLFF.